A selection of T cell receptor beta chains follows, all from one sample in a study of cytomegalovirus exposure and HLA in healthy donors. Method: immunoSEQ multiplex PCR; TCRdb's copy keeps in-frame clones and lacks some. The sample contains around 240,000 clones, nearly 90% of which appear only once. The sequenced sample was PBMCs. These receptor sequences come from a woman between 18 and 29 years old in good health and CMV-seronegative. The CDR3 runs from the conserved cysteine through the conserved F or W.

TRBV5-5 CASSLAGTGVYGYTF
TRBV4-1 CASSREQGVNTEAFF
TRBV6-6 CASISTEAFF
TRBV7-8 CASSLADTNSPLHF
TRBV28 CASSLGGGYGYEQYF
TRBV30 CAWSGIETGRGGSANEKLFF
TRBV28 CASSLRGTGSYEQYF
TRBV19 CASSVGLPTDTQYF
TRBV7-9 CASSLGDRVSYGYTF
TRBV20-1 CSAARPDTIYF
TRBV4-1 CASSRPGTGDGYTF
TRBV28 CASSTGQGRLQF
TRBV28 CASSSRQGANEAFF
TRBV7-9 CASSLYSGGRPVSYEQYF
TRBV11-2 CASSLDRGGDEQYF
TRBV5-6 CASSHRGEPNIQYF
TRBV29-1 CSVVVTGVGETQYF
TRBV5-1 CASSLDTSSYEQYF
TRBV5-1 CASSLEGRVNNERQFF
TRBV10-3 CAAGQGGTEAFF
TRBV20-1 CSARAGDTQYF
TRBV28 CASYSRDRGWGTQYF
TRBV7-3 CASSLISSGGLLGTDTQYF
TRBV5-6 CASSLGLTEQYF
TRBV5-1 CASSFARQANTEAFF
TRBV6-1 CASSELGQAANYGYTF
TRBV19 CASSIRPGQGYDNEQFF
TRBV2 CASRPGQANNQPQHF
TRBV5-1 CASSLAGGIDTEAFF
TRBV5-1 CASSPDSRREKLFF
TRBV6-5 CATGNQPQHF
TRBV27 CASSLGPGISGYTF
TRBV27 CASKGGMNTEAFF
TRBV10-3 CAIRRGLAGGYEQYF
TRBV7-2 CASSSSSTDTQYF
TRBV19 CASSQALYGYTF
TRBV14 CASSLGPGTANIQYF
TRBV27 CASSRRLDHYNEQFF
TRBV7-8 CASSLNSHPRGAVETGELFF
TRBV30 CAWSEGPDQETQYF
TRBV27 CASSLEATGGYNEKLFF
TRBV10-3 CAIRGTEFNTEAFF
TRBV5-4 CASSRRQGTGNTIYF
TRBV7-9 CASSLGEGQPQHF
TRBV18 CASSPPAASGNTIYF
TRBV27 CASSPLGGPEAFF
TRBV29-1 CSASMVRADTQYF
TRBV6-5 CASSYPRDEQFF
TRBV6-5 CASSYIYTGRGYTF
TRBV29-1 CSVGLAGETQYF
TRBV5-1 CASSLEQGRYEQYF
TRBV5-1 CASSLSGNQPQHF
TRBV28 CASTSLDRAYQPQHF